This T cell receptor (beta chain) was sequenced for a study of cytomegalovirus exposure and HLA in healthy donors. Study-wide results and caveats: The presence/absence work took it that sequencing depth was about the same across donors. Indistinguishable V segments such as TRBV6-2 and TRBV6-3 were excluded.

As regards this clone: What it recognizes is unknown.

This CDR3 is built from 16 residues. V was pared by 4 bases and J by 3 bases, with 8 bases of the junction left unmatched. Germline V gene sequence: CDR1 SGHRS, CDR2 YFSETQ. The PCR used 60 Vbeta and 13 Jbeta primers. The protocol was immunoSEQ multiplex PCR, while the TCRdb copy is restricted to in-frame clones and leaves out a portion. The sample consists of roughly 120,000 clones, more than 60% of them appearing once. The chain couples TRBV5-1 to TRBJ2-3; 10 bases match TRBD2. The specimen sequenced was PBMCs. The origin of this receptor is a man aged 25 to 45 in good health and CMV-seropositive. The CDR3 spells CASSPVAGGSTDTQYF. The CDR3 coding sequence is TGCGCCAGCAGCCCTGTAGCGGGGGGTTCAACAGATACGCAGTATTTT.